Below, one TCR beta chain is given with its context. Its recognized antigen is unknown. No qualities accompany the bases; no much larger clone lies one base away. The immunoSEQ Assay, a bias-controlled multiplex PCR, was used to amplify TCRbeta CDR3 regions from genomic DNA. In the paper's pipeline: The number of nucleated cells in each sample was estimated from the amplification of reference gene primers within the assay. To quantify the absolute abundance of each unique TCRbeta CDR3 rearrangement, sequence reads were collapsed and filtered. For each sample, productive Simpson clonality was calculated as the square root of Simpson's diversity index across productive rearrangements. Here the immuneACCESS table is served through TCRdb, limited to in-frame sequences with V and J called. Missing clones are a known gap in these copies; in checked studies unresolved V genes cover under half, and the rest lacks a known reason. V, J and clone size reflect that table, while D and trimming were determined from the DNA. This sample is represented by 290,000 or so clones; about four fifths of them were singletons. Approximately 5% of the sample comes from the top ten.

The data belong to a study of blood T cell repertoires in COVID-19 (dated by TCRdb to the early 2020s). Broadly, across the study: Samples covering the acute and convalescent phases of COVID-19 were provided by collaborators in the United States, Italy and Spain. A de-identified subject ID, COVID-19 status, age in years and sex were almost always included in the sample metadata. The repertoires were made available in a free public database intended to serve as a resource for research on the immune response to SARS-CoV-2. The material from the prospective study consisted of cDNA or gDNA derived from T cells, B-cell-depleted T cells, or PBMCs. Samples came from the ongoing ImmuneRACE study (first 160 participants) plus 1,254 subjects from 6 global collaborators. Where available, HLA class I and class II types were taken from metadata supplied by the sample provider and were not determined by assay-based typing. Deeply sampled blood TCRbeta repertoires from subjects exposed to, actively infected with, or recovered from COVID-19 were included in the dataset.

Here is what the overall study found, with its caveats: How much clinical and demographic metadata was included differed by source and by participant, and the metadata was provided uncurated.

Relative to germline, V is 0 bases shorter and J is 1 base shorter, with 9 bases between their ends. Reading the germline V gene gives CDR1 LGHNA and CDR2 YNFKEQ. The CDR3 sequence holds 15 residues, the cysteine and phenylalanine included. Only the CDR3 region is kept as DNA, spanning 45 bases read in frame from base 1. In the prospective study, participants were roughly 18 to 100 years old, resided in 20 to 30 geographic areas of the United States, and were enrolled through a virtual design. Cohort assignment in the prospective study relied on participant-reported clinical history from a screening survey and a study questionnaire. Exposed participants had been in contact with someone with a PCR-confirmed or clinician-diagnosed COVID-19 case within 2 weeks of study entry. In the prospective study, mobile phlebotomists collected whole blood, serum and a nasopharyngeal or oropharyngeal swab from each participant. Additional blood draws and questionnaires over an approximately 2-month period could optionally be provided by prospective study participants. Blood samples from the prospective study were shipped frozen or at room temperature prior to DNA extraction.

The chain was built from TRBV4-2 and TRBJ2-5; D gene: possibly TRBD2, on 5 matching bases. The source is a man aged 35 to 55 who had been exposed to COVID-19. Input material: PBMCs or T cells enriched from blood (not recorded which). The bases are TGTGCCAGCAGCCAAGATAACCGGGGCCAAGAGACCCAGTACTTC. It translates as CASSQDNRGQETQYF.